Listed below are T cell receptor beta chains from one sample, sequenced in a study of T cell responses to AZD1222 COVID-19 vaccine. Sequenced by immunoSEQ multiplex PCR; TCRdb stores in-frame clones only, minus some. The table records about 150,000 clones, approximately 90% of them present only once. The sample consisted of peripheral blood, taken on day 0 of AZD1222 vaccination. Every receptor here comes from an adult in good health. The CDR3 runs from the conserved cysteine through the conserved F or W. Fields, in order: CDR3 DNA, CDR3 protein, D gene, V gene, clone size, J gene. The D gene is left open where the match is weak. Some rows have no size entry. The others give once, few or many, or a class for an expanded clone.

TGTGCCAGCAGTGACTGGCCGAACACTGAAGCTTTCTTT | CASSDWPNTEAFF | NA | TRBV6-4 | NA | TRBJ1-1
TGTGCCAGCAGTTACTCGATTAAGGGACGGACGCCCGGGGGAAGCGGAAACACCATATATTTT | CASSYSIKGRTPGGSGNTIYF | NA | TRBV6-2/TRBV6-3 | NA | TRBJ1-3
TGTGCCAGCAGCTTAACCGACAAGGGGGCGTATGGAACTGAAGCTTTCTTT | CASSLTDKGAYGTEAFF | TRBD1 | TRBV7-3 | NA | TRBJ1-1
TGTGCCAGCAGCCTCGACAGGGTGGCTGGAAACACCATATATTTT | CASSLDRVAGNTIYF | TRBD1 | TRBV6-2/TRBV6-3 | NA | TRBJ1-3
TGTGCCAGCAGCCCCCGGGGCGGGAGGGAAGCGTACTTC | CASSPRGGREAYF | TRBD2 | TRBV7-8 | NA | TRBJ2-7
TGTGCCAGCAGCTCCTCGGCGCCCACTGAAGCTTTCTTT | CASSSSAPTEAFF | NA | TRBV7-2 | NA | TRBJ1-1
TGTGCCAGCAGCGTAGTCGGGACAGGGAGGGAGACCCAGTACTTC | CASSVVGTGRETQYF | TRBD1 | TRBV9 | NA | TRBJ2-5
TGTGCCAGCAGTTTGGGACTGGACGGAGCAGGCGAGCAGTACTTC | CASSLGLDGAGEQYF | NA | TRBV6-5 | NA | TRBJ2-7
TGTGCCAGCAGCCAAGATTCCAGGGGTTATCGATCCTATAATTCACCCCTCCACTTT | CASSQDSRGYRSYNSPLHF | NA | TRBV14 | once | TRBJ1-6
TGCGCCAGCAGCCTCGGACTAGCGGGAGGTGTCATCTACAATGAGCAGTTCTTC | CASSLGLAGGVIYNEQFF | TRBD2 | TRBV5-1 | NA | TRBJ2-1
TGTGCCAGCAGCCGGGACAGGGAGACTGAAGCTTTCTTT | CASSRDRETEAFF | TRBD1 | TRBV27 | NA | TRBJ1-1
TGTGCCAGCAGCCGAGGGCGCGACAGGGCCACCTACGAGCAGTACTTC | CASSRGRDRATYEQYF | TRBD1 | TRBV7-8 | NA | TRBJ2-7
TGTGCCATCAGTGAGTCGACCGACAGCCCCTATGGCTACACCTTC | CAISESTDSPYGYTF | NA | TRBV10-3 | once | TRBJ1-2
TGTGCCAGCAGTCCGCCCTCAGAAGAAAACTACGAGCAGTACTTC | CASSPPSEENYEQYF | NA | TRBV27 | NA | TRBJ2-7
TGTGCCAGCAGTTTATCAGGGGGCAAAGGGGATGGCTACACCTTC | CASSLSGGKGDGYTF | TRBD1 | TRBV6-5 | once | TRBJ1-2
TGTGCCAGCAGCTTGGGAGGGTACGGCACAGATACGCAGTATTTT | CASSLGGYGTDTQYF | NA | TRBV5-6 | once | TRBJ2-3
TGCAGCGTCTCCGGGACAGGGGGATGGGAGACCCAGTACTTC | CSVSGTGGWETQYF | TRBD1 | TRBV29-1 | few | TRBJ2-5
TGTGCCAGCAGCCACGTAGACGTCAATGAGCAGTTCTTC | CASSHVDVNEQFF | NA | TRBV12-3/TRBV12-4 | NA | TRBJ2-1
TGTGCCAGCTCACCAATGGCGAGCCTCATGAACACTGAAGCTTTCTTT | CASSPMASLMNTEAFF | NA | TRBV18 | few | TRBJ1-1
TGTGCCAGCAGCCGAGACAGTCCTAGCGGGATGCATGAGCAGTTCTTC | CASSRDSPSGMHEQFF | TRBD2 | TRBV11-2 | NA | TRBJ2-1
TGTGCCAGCAGCGTTACCAGGGGCTATGGCTACACCTTC | CASSVTRGYGYTF | NA | TRBV6-5 | NA | TRBJ1-2
TGTGCCAGCAGTGATCCTAGCGGGAGGACAGATACGCAGTATTTT | CASSDPSGRTDTQYF | TRBD2 | TRBV2 | NA | TRBJ2-3
TGTGCCAGCAGTTCCGCGGGGGGGTTTAAAGGCAATGAGCAGTTCTTC | CASSSAGGFKGNEQFF | TRBD2 | TRBV6-5 | NA | TRBJ2-1
TGTGCCAGCAGTTTCCGGGACCTTTTTTCGAACACCGGGGAGCTGTTTTTT | CASSFRDLFSNTGELFF | NA | TRBV2 | NA | TRBJ2-2